This T cell receptor beta chain was sequenced in a study of PD-1 blockade in classical Hodgkin lymphoma (dated by TCRdb to the early 2020s). In terms of the full investigation: Nivolumab dosing was 3 mg/kg intravenously every 2 weeks, continuing until either disease progression or unacceptable toxicity. To define a peripheral blood immune signature of response to PD-1 blockade in classical Hodgkin lymphoma, the study combined TCR beta sequencing with CyTOF. The paper as a whole reports these results and caveats: Baseline TCR diversity was reported to be lower in newly diagnosed patients than in healthy donors, and even lower in relapsed/refractory patients. Trial patients with a complete response had baseline diversity similar to that of newly diagnosed patients, while partial responders and progressors had significantly lower diversity. Diversity was lower in patients who began nivolumab less than 1 year after ASCT, so these patients were left out of later analyses to avoid confounding by immune reconstitution. The study was restricted to a single clinical trial cohort, and the causes of repertoire differences, possibly disease activity or prior therapy, were left undefined. By C4D1, a significant rise was seen in CD4+ TCR diversity but not in CD8+ TCR diversity (p=0.0027 vs p=0.16), and the rise was most apparent among complete responders (p=0.02).

What the time point label conveys for this sample: cycle 4 day 1 (C4D1), after more than five weeks of nivolumab. All trial patients had relapsed after autologous stem cell transplantation, with cohorts A, B and C differing in prior brentuximab vedotin exposure. The trial cohort was composed of over 50 patients with relapsed/refractory classical Hodgkin lymphoma, for whom complete response, partial response or progressive disease was recorded as best overall response. Trial patients were treated with single-agent nivolumab in the multi-cohort phase II CheckMate 205 trial. An independent review committee assessed best overall response using the 2007 International Working Group response criteria. PBMCs from the trial were collected at three points: immediately before nivolumab initiation (C1D1), and during therapy at cycle 2 day 1 and cycle 4 day 1. Peripheral blood was collected in 8 mL Vacutainer Cell Preparation Tubes, from which PBMCs were isolated by centrifugation and then cryopreserved.

Its CDR3 holds 14 amino acids, cysteine through phenylalanine. Of all the DNA, just the CDR3 is kept, 42 bases in frame from base 1. The V and J ends are trimmed by 4 bases and 5 bases, leaving 14 bases between them. The germline V gene yields SQVTM for CDR1 and ANQGSEA for CDR2. The Qiagen DNeasy kit was used to extract genomic DNA from unsorted PBMCs and from the negatively selected CD4+ and CD8+ fractions. TCR beta CDR3 regions were amplified by immunoSEQ multiplex PCR using primers annealing to V and J segments. A synthetic immune receptor repertoire was used to minimize amplification bias, and any remaining bias was removed computationally after sequencing. The original pipeline was this. Custom Python scripts were used to quantify repertoire diversity as the Shannon entropy index. Unsorted, CD4+ and CD8+ repertoires were analyzed separately, except for combined analyses in which CD4+ and CD8+ sequences were merged in silico. Clonal expansion was defined as a frequency increase of at least 2-fold after treatment compared with C1D1, and clones undetected at baseline were assigned a pseudocount of 0.5. Singleton clones were defined as clones with 0 or 1 copy at C1D1, and non-singleton clones were defined as clones with 2 or more copies. Clones expanded in unsorted samples were labelled as CD4+, CD8+ or unknown by matching protein sequences in sorted samples from the same patient. Wilcoxon tests were applied to paired samples to test diversity changes from C1D1 to C4D1. TCRdb mirrors the immuneACCESS table, restricted to in-frame sequences. Some clones are absent from its copies; in checked studies, under half trace to an unresolved V gene, and the reason for the others is unknown. The V and J calls and the clone size are those of that table, but D and trimming were determined from the DNA. The sample table contains some 93,000 clones; only one count was recorded for over 75% of them. Clones ranked in the top ten supply 9.4% of the sample.

Concerning this clone: The antigen it binds to is not known. No clone much larger than this one lies a single base away; base qualities are absent.

Recombination connected TRBV29-1 to TRBJ2-2; the D gene is not confidently resolved. This TCR derives from a human donor with classical Hodgkin lymphoma. The material was peripheral blood mononuclear cells (PBMCs), obtained before the fourth cycle of nivolumab. The DNA sequence follows: TGCAGCGTTGTCGCTAGTGCCGGGACCGGGGAGCTGTTTTTT. Translated, this gives CSVVASAGTGELFF.